Here is one TCR beta chain with its context. This clonotype was picked up many times. Its binding antigen is unknown. The sample holds no much larger clone one base away, and base qualities are not on file. The sample is drawn from a study of T cell repertoires in cytomegalovirus infection (dated by TCRdb to the late 2010s). Regarding the complete study: Donor HLA type was relevant to the analysis, because carriage of CMV infection together with the matching HLA type was indicated by public TCR beta signatures. Points the paper makes about the study in general: The ex vivo response was dominated by HLA-C-restricted CMV-specific TCR beta clonotypes, which also provided the single most frequent clonotype in two of eight donors. Cumulative frequency of public TCR beta family members discriminated carriers of CMV infection plus the relevant HLA type in this cohort and an independent approximately 340-donor cohort.

Sequencing was carried out with an Illumina HiSeq 1500. The public reads were reprocessed in TCRdb via fastp at Q25 and MiXCR, keeping in-frame beta chains. Each CDR3 protein gets just one entry, which takes the most common genes and DNA from the rows behind it. This sample is represented by about 530,000 distinct CDR3 sequences; about a quarter of them were singletons. The ten biggest clones cover less than 15% of the sample. The CDR3 goes from the cysteine to the phenylalanine over 15 residues. Just the 45-base CDR3 DNA is kept, in frame starting at base 1. The junction shows trimming of 0 bases on V and 3 bases on J, plus 12 bases between the germline ends. The germline V gene (reference sequence) provides CDR1 SEHNR and CDR2 FQNEAQ.

The TCR sequence derives from a human donor in good health (CMV status not recorded). Some clones in this sample may be carry-over from other donors' samples. Source material: PBMCs. The chain joins TRBV7-9 to TRBJ2-7; the D call is possibly TRBD1 or TRBD2, each sharing 5 bases. The CDR3 sequence is CASSLAIGTDYEQYF. In nucleotide form, the sequence is TGTGCCAGCAGCTTAGCGATCGGGACGGACTACGAGCAGTACTTC.